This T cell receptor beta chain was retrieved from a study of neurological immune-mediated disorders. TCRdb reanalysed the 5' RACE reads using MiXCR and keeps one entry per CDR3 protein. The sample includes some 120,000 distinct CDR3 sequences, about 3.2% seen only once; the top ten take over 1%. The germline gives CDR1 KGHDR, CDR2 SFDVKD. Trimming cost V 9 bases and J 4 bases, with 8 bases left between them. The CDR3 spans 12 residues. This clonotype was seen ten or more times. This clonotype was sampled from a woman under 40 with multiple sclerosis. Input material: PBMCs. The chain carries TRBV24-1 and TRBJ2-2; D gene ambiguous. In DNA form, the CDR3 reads TGTGCCACCGGGCGGCCCACCGGGGAGCTGTTTTTT. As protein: CATGRPTGELFF.